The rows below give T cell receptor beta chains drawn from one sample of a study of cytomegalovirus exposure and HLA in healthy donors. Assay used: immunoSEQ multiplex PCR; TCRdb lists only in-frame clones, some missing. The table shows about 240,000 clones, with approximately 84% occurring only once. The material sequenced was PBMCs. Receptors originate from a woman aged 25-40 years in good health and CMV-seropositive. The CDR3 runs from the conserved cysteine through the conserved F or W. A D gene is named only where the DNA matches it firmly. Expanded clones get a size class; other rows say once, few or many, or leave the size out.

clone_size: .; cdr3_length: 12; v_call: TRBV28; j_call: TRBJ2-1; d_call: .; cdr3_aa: CASSSVFNEQFF; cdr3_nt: TGTGCCAGCAGTTCCGTATTCAATGAGCAGTTCTTC
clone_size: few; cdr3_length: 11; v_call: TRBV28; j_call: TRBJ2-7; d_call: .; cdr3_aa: CASSRDYEQYF; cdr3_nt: TGTGCCAGCAGCCGAGACTACGAGCAGTACTTC
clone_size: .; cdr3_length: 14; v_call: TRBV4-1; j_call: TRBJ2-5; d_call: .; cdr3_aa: CASARKPYQETQYF; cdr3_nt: TGCGCCAGCGCGAGGAAACCATACCAAGAGACCCAGTACTTC
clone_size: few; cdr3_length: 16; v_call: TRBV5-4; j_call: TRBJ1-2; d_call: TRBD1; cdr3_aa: CASSLETTGGRDGYTF; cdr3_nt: TGTGCCAGCAGCCTCGAAACGACAGGGGGAAGGGATGGCTACACCTTC
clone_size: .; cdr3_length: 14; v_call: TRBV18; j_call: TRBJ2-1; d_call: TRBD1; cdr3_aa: CASSPQDRGNEQFF; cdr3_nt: TGTGCCAGCTCACCACAAGACAGGGGCAATGAGCAGTTCTTC
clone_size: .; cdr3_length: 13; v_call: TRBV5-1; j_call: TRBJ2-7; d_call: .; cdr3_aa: CASSLRGLYEQYF; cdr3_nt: TGCGCCAGCAGCTTAAGGGGCCTCTACGAGCAGTACTTC
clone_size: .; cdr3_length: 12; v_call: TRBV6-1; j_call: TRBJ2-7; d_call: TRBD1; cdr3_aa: CAIWDRRYEQYF; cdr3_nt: TGTGCCATCTGGGACAGGCGATACGAGCAGTACTTC
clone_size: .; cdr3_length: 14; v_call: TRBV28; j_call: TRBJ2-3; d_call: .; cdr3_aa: CASSGLGSTDTQYF; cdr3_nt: TGTGCCAGCAGTGGGCTTGGCAGCACAGATACGCAGTATTTT
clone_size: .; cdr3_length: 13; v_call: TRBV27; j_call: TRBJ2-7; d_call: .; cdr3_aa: CASRGSGGYEQYF; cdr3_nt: TGTGCCAGCAGGGGTTCCGGCGGCTACGAGCAGTACTTC
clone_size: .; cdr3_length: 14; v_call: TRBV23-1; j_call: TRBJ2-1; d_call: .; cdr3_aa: CASSQLRSYNEQFF; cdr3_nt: TGCGCCAGCAGTCAATTGCGCTCCTACAATGAGCAGTTCTTC
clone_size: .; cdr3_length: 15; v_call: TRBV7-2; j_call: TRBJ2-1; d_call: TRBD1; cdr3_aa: CASSLAGTGVNEQFF; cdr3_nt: TGTGCCAGCAGCTTAGCCGGGACAGGGGTCAATGAGCAGTTCTTC
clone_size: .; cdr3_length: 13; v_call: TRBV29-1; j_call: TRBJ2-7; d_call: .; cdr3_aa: CTLFVRQYGEQYF; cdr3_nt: TGCACACTCTTTGTCCGACAGTACGGTGAGCAGTACTTC
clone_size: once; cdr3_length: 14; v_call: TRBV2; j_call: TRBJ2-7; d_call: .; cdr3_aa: CASALEVQRYEQYF; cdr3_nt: TGTGCCAGCGCATTAGAGGTGCAACGGTACGAGCAGTACTTC
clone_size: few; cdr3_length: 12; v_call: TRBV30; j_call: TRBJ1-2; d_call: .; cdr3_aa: CAWSLRGYGYTF; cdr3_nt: TGTGCCTGGAGCCTAAGGGGGTATGGCTACACCTTC
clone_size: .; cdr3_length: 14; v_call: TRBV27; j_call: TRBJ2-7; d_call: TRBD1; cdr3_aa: CASRPGQEADEQYF; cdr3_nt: TGTGCCAGCAGGCCGGGACAGGAGGCCGACGAGCAGTACTTC
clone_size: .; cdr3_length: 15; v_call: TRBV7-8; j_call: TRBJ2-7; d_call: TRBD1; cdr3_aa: CASSLVGGRTYEQYF; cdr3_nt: TGTGCCAGCAGCTTAGTAGGGGGCAGAACCTACGAGCAGTACTTC
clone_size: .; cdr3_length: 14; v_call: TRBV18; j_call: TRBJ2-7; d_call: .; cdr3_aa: CASSPKEGLYEQYF; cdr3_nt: TGTGCCAGCTCACCAAAAGAGGGTCTCTACGAGCAGTACTTC
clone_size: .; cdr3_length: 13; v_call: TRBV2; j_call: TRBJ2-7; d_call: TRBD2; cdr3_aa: CASRRDYRYEQYF; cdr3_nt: TGTGCCAGCAGACGGGACTACCGCTACGAGCAGTACTTC
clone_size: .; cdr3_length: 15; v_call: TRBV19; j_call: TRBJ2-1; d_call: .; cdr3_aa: CASKLVSDLGNEQFF; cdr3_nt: TGTGCCAGTAAACTAGTATCCGATTTGGGCAATGAGCAGTTCTTC
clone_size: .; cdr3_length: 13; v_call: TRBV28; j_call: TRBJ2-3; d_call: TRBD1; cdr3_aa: CASRRQGADTQYF; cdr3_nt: TGTGCCAGCAGACGACAGGGGGCTGATACGCAGTATTTT
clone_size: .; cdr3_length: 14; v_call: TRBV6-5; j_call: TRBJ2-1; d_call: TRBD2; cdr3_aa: CASRITRTSLWQFF; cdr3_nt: TGTGCCAGCAGAATAACAAGGACTAGTTTGTGGCAGTTCTTC
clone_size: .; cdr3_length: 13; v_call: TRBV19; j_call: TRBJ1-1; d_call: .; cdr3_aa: CASSTTGNTEAFF; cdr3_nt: TGTGCCAGTAGTACTACAGGGAACACTGAAGCTTTCTTT
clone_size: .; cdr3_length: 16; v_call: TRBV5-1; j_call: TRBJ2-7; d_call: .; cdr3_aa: CASSLFEGVGRDEQYF; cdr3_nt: TGCGCCAGCAGCTTGTTCGAGGGTGTGGGAAGGGACGAGCAGTACTTC
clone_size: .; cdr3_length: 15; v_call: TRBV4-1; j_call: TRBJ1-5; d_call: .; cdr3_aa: CASSQDGGSNQPQHF; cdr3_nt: TGCGCCAGCAGCCAAGACGGGGGGAGCAATCAGCCCCAGCATTTT
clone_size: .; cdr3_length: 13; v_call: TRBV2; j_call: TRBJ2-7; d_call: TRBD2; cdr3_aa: CASGLAETYEQYF; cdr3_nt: TGTGCCAGCGGACTAGCGGAGACCTACGAGCAGTACTTC
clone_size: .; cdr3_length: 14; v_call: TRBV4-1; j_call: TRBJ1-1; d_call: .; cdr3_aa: CASSQGSGGIEAFF; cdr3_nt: TGCGCCAGCAGCCAAGGGTCGGGGGGAATTGAAGCTTTCTTT
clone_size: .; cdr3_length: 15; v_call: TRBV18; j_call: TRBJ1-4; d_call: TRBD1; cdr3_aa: CASSPLGTGEEKLFF; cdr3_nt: TGTGCCAGCTCACCACTTGGGACAGGGGAAGAAAAACTGTTTTTT
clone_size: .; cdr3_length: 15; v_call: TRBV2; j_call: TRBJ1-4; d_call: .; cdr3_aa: CASNSFGGSGEKLFF; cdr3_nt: TGTGCCAGCAATTCTTTCGGGGGTAGTGGGGAAAAACTGTTTTTT
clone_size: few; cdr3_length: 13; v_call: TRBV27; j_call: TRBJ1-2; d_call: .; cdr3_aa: CASSLTVNYGYTF; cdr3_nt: TGTGCCAGCAGTTTAACAGTTAACTATGGCTACACCTTC
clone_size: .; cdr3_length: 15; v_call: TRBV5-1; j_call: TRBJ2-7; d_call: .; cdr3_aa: CASSWGRGGGYEQYF; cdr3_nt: TGCGCCAGCAGCTGGGGAAGGGGAGGTGGCTACGAGCAGTACTTC
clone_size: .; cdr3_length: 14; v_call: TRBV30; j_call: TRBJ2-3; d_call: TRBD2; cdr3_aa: CAWSVGGSIDTQYF; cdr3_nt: TGTGCCTGGAGCGTTGGCGGGAGTATAGATACGCAGTATTTT
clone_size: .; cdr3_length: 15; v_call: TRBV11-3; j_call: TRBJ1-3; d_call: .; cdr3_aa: CASSLEFGGGNTIYF; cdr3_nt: TGTGCCAGCAGCTTAGAATTTGGCGGTGGAAACACCATATATTTT
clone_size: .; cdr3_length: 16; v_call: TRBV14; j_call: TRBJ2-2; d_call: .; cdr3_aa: CASSRIGGALGGELFF; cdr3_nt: TGTGCCAGCAGCCGGATAGGGGGGGCGCTTGGCGGGGAGCTGTTTTTT
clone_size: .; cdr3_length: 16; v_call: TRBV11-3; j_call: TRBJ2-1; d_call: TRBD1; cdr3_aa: CASSLDGQGRYNEQFF; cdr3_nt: TGTGCCAGCAGCTTAGATGGACAGGGAAGGTACAATGAGCAGTTCTTC
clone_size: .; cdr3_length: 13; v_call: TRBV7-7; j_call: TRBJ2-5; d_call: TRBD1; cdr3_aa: CASSQDREETQYF; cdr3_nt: TGTGCTAGCAGCCAGGACAGGGAAGAGACCCAGTACTTC
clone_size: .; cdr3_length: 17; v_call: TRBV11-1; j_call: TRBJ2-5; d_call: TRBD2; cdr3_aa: CASSLVGGRARGETQYF; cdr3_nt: TGTGCCAGCAGCTTAGTCGGTGGGAGGGCGCGCGGGGAGACCCAGTACTTC
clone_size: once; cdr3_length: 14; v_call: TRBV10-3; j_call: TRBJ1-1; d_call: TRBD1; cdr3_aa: CAISVTGRNTEAFF; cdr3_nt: TGTGCCATCAGTGTGACAGGGAGGAACACTGAAGCTTTCTTT
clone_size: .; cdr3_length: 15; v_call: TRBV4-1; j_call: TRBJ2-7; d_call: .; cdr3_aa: CASSQDRDTPYEQYF; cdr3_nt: TGCGCCAGCAGCCAAGATAGGGACACACCCTACGAGCAGTACTTC
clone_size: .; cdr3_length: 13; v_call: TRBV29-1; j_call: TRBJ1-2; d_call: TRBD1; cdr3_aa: CSGGTGWDYGYTF; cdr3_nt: TGCAGCGGCGGGACAGGGTGGGACTATGGCTACACCTTC
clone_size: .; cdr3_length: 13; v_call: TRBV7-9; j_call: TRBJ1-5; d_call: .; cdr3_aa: CAGGTDGNQPQHF; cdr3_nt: TGTGCCGGAGGGACGGATGGCAATCAGCCCCAGCATTTT
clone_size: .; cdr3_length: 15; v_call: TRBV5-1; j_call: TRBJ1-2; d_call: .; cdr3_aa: CTSSLGGTMNYGYTF; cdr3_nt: TGCACCAGCAGCTTGGGAGGGACAATGAATTATGGCTACACCTTC
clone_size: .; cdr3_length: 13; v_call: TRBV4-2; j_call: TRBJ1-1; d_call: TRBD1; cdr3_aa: CASRTGTATEAFF; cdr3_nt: TGTGCCAGCCGGACAGGGACTGCGACTGAAGCTTTCTTT
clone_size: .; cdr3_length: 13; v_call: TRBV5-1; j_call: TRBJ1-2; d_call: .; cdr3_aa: CASSNEGNYGYTF; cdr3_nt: TGCGCCAGCAGCAACGAGGGAAACTATGGCTACACCTTC
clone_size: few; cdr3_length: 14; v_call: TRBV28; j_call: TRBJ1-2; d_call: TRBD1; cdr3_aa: CASSTRTGAYGYTF; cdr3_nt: TGTGCCAGCAGTACTAGGACAGGGGCCTATGGCTACACCTTC
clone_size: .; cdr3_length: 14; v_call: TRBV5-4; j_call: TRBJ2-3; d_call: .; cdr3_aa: CASSLQGGTDTQYF; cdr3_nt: TGTGCCAGCAGCCTCCAGGGCGGCACAGATACGCAGTATTTT
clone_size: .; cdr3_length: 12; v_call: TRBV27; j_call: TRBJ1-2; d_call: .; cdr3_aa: CASSLRGYGYTF; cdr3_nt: TGTGCCAGCAGTTTACGGGGATATGGCTACACCTTC
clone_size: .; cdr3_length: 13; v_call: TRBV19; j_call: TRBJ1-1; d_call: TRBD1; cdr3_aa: CASTAAGGTEAFF; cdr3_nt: TGTGCCAGTACCGCCGCAGGGGGCACTGAAGCTTTCTTT
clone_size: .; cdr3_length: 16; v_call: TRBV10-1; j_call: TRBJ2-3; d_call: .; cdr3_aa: CASSGPHLAGTDTQYF; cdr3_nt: TGCGCCAGCAGTGGACCGCACCTAGCAGGCACAGATACGCAGTATTTT
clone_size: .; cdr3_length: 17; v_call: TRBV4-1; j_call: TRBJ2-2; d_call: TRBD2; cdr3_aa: CARKPFSAGGNTGELFF; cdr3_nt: TGCGCCAGAAAACCCTTCTCCGCGGGAGGGAACACCGGGGAGCTGTTTTTT
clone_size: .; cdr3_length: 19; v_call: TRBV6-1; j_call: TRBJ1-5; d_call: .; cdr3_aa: CASSEALFHSGNSNQPQHF; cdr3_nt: TGTGCCAGCAGTGAAGCGCTTTTTCACTCGGGTAATAGCAATCAGCCCCAGCATTTT
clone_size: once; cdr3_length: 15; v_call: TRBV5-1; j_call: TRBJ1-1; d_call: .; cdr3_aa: CASSLDQGKGTEAFF; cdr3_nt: TGCGCCAGCAGCTTGGATCAGGGCAAAGGGACTGAAGCTTTCTTT
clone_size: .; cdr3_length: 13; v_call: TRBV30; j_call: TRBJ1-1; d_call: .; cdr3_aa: CAWTGERDTEAFF; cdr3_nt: TGTGCCTGGACCGGGGAGAGGGACACTGAAGCTTTCTTT
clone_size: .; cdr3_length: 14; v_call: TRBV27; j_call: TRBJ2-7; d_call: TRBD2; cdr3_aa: CASSSGTSGSEQYF; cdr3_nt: TGTGCCAGCAGTTCAGGGACTAGCGGGAGCGAGCAGTACTTC